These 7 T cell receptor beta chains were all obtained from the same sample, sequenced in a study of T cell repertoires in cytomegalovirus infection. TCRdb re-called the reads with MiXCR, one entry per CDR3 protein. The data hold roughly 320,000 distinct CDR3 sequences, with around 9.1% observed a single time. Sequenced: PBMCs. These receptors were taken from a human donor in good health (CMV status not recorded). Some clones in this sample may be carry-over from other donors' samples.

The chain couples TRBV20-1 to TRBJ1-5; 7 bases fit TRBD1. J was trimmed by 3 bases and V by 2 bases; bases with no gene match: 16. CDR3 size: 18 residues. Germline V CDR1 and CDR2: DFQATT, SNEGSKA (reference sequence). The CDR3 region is CSARNRLRQGQTNQPQHF. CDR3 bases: TGCAGTGCTAGAAATAGACTCCGACAGGGCCAAACCAATCAGCCCCAGCATTTT.

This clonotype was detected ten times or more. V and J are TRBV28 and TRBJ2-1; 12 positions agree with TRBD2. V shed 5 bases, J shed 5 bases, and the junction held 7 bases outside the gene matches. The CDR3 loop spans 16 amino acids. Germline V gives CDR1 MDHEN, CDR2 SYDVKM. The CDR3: CASSPLAGGRDNEQFF. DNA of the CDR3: TGTGCCAGCAGTCCCCTAGCGGGGGGGCGAGACAATGAGCAGTTCTTC.

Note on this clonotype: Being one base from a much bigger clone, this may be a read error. This chain's CDR3 is CGARDPGTGVYNEQFF. The CDR3 DNA sequence: TGCGGTGCTAGAGATCCTGGGACAGGGGTTTACAATGAGCAGTTCTTC. The chain uses TRBV20-1 and TRBJ2-1; 10 positions agree with TRBD1. The CDR3 is 16 residues long. CDR1 and CDR2 (germline): DFQATT, SNEGSKA (reference sequence).

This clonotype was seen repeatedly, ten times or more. The CDR3 DNA follows: TGCAGTGCTAGGCAGAGGGACAATAGCAATCAGCCCCAGCATTTT. Translation: CSARQRDNSNQPQHF. This chain connects TRBV20-1 to TRBJ1-5; perhaps TRBD1 as D (6 bases). The V gene lost 3 bases and the J gene lost 0 bases, with 12 bases spanning the gap. The CDR3 is 15 residues long. The germline V gene has CDR1 DFQATT and CDR2 SNEGSKA (reference sequence).

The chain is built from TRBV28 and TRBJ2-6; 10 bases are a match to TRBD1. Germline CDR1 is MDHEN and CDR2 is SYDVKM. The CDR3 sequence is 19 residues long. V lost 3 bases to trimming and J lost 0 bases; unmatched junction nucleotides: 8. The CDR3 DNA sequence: TGTGCCAGCAGTTTCGACAGGGGGCAACGTCCCTCTGGGGCCAACGTCCTGACTTTC. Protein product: CASSFDRGQRPSGANVLTF.

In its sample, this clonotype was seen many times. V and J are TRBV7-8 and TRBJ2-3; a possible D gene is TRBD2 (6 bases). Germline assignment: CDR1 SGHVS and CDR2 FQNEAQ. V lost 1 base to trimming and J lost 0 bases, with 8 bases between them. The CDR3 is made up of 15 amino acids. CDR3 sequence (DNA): TGTGCCAGCAGCTTAGATCGGGGGAGCACAGATACGCAGTATTTT. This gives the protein CASSLDRGSTDTQYF. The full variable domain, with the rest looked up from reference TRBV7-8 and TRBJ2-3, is GAGVSQSPRYKVAKRGQDVALRCDPISGHVSLFWYQQALGQGPEFLTYFQNEAQLDKSGLPSDRFFAERPEGSVSTLKIQRTQQEDSAVYLCASSLDRGSTDTQYFGPGTRLTVL.

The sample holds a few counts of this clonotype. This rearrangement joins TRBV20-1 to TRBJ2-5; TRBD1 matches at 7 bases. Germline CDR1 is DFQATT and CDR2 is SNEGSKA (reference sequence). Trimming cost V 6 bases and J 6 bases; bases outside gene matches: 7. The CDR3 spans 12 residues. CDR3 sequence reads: CSADRDEKTQYF. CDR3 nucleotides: TGCAGTGCAGACAGGGACGAGAAGACCCAGTACTTC.